The next 7 T cell receptor beta chains were all read from a single sample in a study of blood T cell repertoires in COVID-19. Some clones are missing from TCRdb's copy, which holds only in-frame ones; the method was immunoSEQ multiplex PCR. This table has roughly 260,000 clones, about 80% appearing once. The sequenced material came from PBMCs or T cells enriched from blood (not recorded which). All receptors derive from a woman between 40 and 50 years old who had been exposed to COVID-19.

This rearrangement joins TRBV2 to TRBJ1-3; 7 bases align to TRBD1. CDR3 size: 16 residues. Germline loops: CDR1 SNHLY, CDR2 FYNNEI. V lost 2 bases and J lost 6; bases outside the gene matches: 10. For the CDR3, the DNA is TGTGCCAGCAGTGAAACCACGACAGGGATAGAAAACACCATATATTTT. Translating it yields CASSETTTGIENTIYF. The variable domain in full, completed from reference TRBV2 and TRBJ1-3, reads EPEVTQTPSHQVTQMGQEVILRCVPISNHLYFYWYRQILGQKVEFLVSFYNNEISEKSEIFDDQFSVERPDGSNFTLKIRSTKLEDSAMYFCASSETTTGIENTIYFGEGSWLTVV.

The genes are TRBV5-1 and TRBJ2-1; the match to TRBD2 covers 9 bases. The junction had 5 bases not matched to a gene; V was cut back by 0 bases and J by 13 bases. CDR1 is SGHRS, CDR2 YFSETQ, per germline. The CDR3 runs to 13 residues. DNA for the CDR3: TGCGCCAGCAGCTTGGAGCTAGCGGGGAAACAGTTCTTC. Encoded protein: CASSLELAGKQFF. The variable domain in full, completed from reference TRBV5-1 and TRBJ2-1, reads KAGVTQTPRYLIKTRGQQVTLSCSPISGHRSVSWYQQTPGQGLQFLFEYFSETQRNKGNFPGRFSGRQFSNSRSEMNVSTLELGDSALYLCASSLELAGKQFFGPGTRLTVL.

This rearrangement joins TRBV30 to TRBJ1-4, with D perhaps TRBD1 (6 bases). Germline CDR1 reads GTSNPN; CDR2 reads SVGIG (reference sequence). Trimming took off 1 base at V and 8 bases at J, with 11 bases between the two ends. The CDR3 is made up of 13 amino acids. The CDR3 sequence is CAWSEGGGEKLFF. The CDR3 DNA sequence: TGTGCCTGGAGTGAGGGAGGGGGGGAAAAACTGTTTTTT.

The chain couples TRBV5-4 to TRBJ1-1, with D maybe TRBD1 (6 bases). Trimming cost V 4 bases and J 2 bases, with 15 bases left between them. The CDR3 is 15 residues long. Germline CDR1 SGHNT, CDR2 YYREEE (reference sequence). CDR3 residues: CASSPPTGRNTEAFF. CDR3 DNA sequence: TGTGCCAGCAGCCCTCCGACAGGTAGAAACACTGAAGCTTTCTTT.

The rearrangement uses TRBV3-1 (or the pseudogene TRBV3-2) and TRBJ1-1; tentatively, D is TRBD1 (5 bases). Germline assignment: CDR1 LGHDT and CDR2 YNNKEL (reference sequence). V was shortened by 0 bases and J by 1 base, with 9 bases between the two germline ends. This CDR3 has 15 amino acids. The CDR3 region has the DNA TGTGCCAGCAGCCAAGACCTGGGGGGGAACACTGAAGCTTTCTTT. Its translation is CASSQDLGGNTEAFF.

The V and J genes are TRBV5-1 and TRBJ2-3; 9 bases map to TRBD2. Germline values: CDR1 SGHRS, CDR2 YFSETQ. This CDR3 contains 16 residues. V lost 4 bases to trimming and J lost 3 bases; unmatched junction nucleotides: 9. CDR3 in DNA: TGCGCCAGCAGCCCTGGGCGGCGGGGGGGGACAGATACGCAGTATTTT. Amino acids: CASSPGRRGGTDTQYF.

V usage is TRBV23-1 and J usage is TRBJ2-1, with a weak D call TRBD1 (6 bases). TRBV23-1 is reported as an ORF; its role is uncertain. This CDR3 has 17 amino acids. The V and J ends lost 0 bases and 2 bases respectively, with 14 bases between them. CDR3 protein: CASSQSGRRGPYNEQFF. The CDR3 nucleotides read TGCGCCAGCAGTCAATCGGGTCGCAGGGGTCCCTACAATGAGCAGTTCTTC.